The TCR beta chain under discussion was sequenced for a study of blood T cell repertoires in COVID-19. Germline values: CDR1 MNHEY, CDR2 SMNVEV (reference sequence). V gave up 5 bases and J gave up 9 bases; unmatched junction bases: 9. The CDR3 is 15 amino acids. Profiled with immunoSEQ multiplex PCR; TCRdb holds only in-frame clones, not every one. The sample has under 400,000 clones; around 90% are singletons. This clone has just one count. Sample: peripheral blood. This clonotype was sampled from a woman in her fifties or sixties with COVID-19, enrolled during active disease. The chain couples TRBV27 to TRBJ1-6; 8 bases agree with TRBD1. The CDR3 DNA follows: TGTGCCAGCAGTGCCGGACAGGGATTCCTTTCACCCCTCCACTTT. This codes for CASSAGQGFLSPLHF.